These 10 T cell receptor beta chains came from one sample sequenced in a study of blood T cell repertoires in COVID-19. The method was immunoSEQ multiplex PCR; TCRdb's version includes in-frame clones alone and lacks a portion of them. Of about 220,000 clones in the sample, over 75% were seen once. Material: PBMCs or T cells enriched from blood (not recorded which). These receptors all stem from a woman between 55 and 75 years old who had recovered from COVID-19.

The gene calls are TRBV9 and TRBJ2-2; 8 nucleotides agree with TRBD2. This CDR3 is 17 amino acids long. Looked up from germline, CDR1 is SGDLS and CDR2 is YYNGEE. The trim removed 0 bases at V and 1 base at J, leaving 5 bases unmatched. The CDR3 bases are TGTGCCAGCAGCGTAGCTAGCCTAGCGGGGAACACCGGGGAGCTGTTTTTT. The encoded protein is CASSVASLAGNTGELFF.

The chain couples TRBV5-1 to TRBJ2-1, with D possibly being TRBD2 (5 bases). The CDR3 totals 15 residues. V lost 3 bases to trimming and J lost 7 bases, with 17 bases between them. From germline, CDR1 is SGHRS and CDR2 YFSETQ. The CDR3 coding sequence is TGCGCCAGCAGCTCTACTAGGAGCTCTACAAATGAGCAGTTCTTC. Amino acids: CASSSTRSSTNEQFF.

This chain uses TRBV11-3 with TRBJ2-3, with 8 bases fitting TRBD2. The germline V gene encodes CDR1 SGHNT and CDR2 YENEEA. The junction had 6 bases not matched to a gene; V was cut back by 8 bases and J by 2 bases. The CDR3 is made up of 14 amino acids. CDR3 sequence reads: CASRRGGNTDTQYF. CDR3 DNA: TGTGCCAGCCGACGGGGGGGTAACACAGATACGCAGTATTTT. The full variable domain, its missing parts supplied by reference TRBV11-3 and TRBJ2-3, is EAGVVQSPRYKIIEKKQPVAFWCNPISGHNTLYWYLQNLGQGPELLIRYENEEAVDDSQLPKDRFSAERLKGVDSTLKIQPAELGDSAVYLCASRRGGNTDTQYFGPGTRLTVL.

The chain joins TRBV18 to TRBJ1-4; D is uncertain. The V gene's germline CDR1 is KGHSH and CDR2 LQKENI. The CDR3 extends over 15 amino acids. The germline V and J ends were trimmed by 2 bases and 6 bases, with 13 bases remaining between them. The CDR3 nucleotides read TGTGCCAGCTCACCAAGGAGAGGCGGTGATGAAAAACTGTTTTTT. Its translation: CASSPRRGGDEKLFF.

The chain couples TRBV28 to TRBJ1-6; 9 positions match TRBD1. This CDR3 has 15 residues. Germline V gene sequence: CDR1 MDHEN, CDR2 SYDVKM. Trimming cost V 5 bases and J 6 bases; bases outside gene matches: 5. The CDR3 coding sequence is TGTGCCAGCAGTAAGAGGGACAGGGCTAATTCACCCCTCCACTTT. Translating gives CASSKRDRANSPLHF.

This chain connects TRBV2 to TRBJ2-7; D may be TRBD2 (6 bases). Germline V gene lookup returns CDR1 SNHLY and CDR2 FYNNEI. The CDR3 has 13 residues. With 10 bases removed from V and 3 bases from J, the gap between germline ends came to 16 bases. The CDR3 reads CAIPGQEGYEQYF. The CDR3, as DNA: TGTGCCATCCCGGGCCAGGAGGGCTACGAGCAGTACTTC.

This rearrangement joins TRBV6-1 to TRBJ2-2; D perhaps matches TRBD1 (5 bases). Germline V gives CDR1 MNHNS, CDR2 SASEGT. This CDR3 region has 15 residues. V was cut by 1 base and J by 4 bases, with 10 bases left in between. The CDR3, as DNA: TGTGCCAGCAGTGAAGATGGCAGGGCCACCGGGGAGCTGTTTTTT. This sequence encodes CASSEDGRATGELFF.

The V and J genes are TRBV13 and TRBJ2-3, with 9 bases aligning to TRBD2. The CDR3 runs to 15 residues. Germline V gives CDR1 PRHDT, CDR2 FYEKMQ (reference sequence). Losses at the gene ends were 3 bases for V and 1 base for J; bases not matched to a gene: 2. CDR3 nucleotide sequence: TGTGCCAGCAGCTTCCGCGGGGGGGGCACAGATACGCAGTATTTT. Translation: CASSFRGGGTDTQYF. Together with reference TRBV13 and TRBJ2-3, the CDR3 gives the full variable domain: AAGVIQSPRHLIKEKRETATLKCYPIPRHDTVYWYQQGPGQDPQFLISFYEKMQSDKGSIPDRFSAQQFSDYHSELNMSSLELGDSALYFCASSFRGGGTDTQYFGPGTRLTVL.

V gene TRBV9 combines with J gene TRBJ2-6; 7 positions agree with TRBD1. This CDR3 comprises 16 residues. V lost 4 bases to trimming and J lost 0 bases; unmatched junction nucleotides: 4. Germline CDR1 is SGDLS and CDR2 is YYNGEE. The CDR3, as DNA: TGTGCCAGCAGCAGGGGACAGCTCTCTGGGGCCAACGTCCTGACTTTC. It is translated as CASSRGQLSGANVLTF.

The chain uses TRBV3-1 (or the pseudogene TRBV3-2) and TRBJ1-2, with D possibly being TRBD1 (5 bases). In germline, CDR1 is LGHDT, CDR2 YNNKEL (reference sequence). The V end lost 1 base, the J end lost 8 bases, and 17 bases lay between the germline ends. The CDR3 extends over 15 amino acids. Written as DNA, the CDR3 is TGTGCCAGCAGCCAAGGGACCGGGACTCCGGAAGGCTACACCTTC. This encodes CASSQGTGTPEGYTF.